The 13 T cell receptor beta chains listed next were all sequenced from one sample in a study of cytomegalovirus exposure and HLA in healthy donors. 60 Vbeta and 13 Jbeta primers were used in PCR. Using immunoSEQ multiplex PCR, the repertoire was profiled, and TCRdb retains in-frame clones only, with some absent. The table records about 110,000 clones, 65% to 90% of them present only once. Sequences were obtained from PBMCs. The receptors come from a man aged 50-59 years in good health and CMV-seronegative.

V gene TRBV14 combines with J gene TRBJ1-1, with 7 bases identical to TRBD1. CDR1 SGHDN and CDR2 FVKESK come from the germline V gene. The CDR3 covers 16 residues. The V segment lost 3 bases and the J segment 0 bases; nucleotides outside the gene matches: 7. The CDR3 protein is CASSQRQGTMNTEAFF. CDR3 sequence (DNA): TGTGCCAGCAGCCAGCGACAGGGAACCATGAACACTGAAGCTTTCTTT. The whole variable domain, remainder taken from reference TRBV14 and TRBJ1-1, is EAGVTQFPSHSVIEKGQTVTLRCDPISGHDNLYWYRRVMGKEIKFLLHFVKESKQDESGMPNNRFLAERTGGTYSTLKVQPAELEDSGVYFCASSQRQGTMNTEAFFGQGTRLTVV.

The chain recombines TRBV7-2 with TRBJ2-5; 7 bases fit TRBD1. Germline V CDR1 and CDR2: SGHTA, FQGNSA. The CDR3 loop spans 15 amino acids. Trimming took 5 bases from V and 5 from J; bases not matched to a gene: 11. The CDR3 reads CASSVQTGTRETQYF. The CDR3 DNA reads as TGTGCCAGCAGCGTACAGACAGGGACGAGGGAGACCCAGTACTTC.

This clone was detected only once. V and J are TRBV18 and TRBJ2-4; perhaps TRBD2 as D (5 bases). With 3 bases removed from V and 9 bases from J, the gap between germline ends came to 15 bases. This CDR3 has 14 amino acids. Per germline, CDR1 KGHSH and CDR2 LQKENI. The CDR3 sequence: CASSPLGDRAIQYF. For the CDR3, the DNA is TGTGCCAGCTCACCTCTCGGGGATAGGGCCATTCAGTACTTC.

This clone was counted between two and nine times. The chain has TRBV5-8 and TRBJ1-6; D is possibly TRBD1 (5 bases). The V gene lost 4 bases and the J gene lost 9 bases, with 14 bases spanning the gap. The CDR3 is 14 residues long. CDR1 and CDR2 (germline): SGHTS, YDEGEE. This chain's CDR3 is CASSLEGIGSPLHF. In DNA form, the CDR3 reads TGTGCCAGCAGCCTGGAGGGGATCGGTTCACCCCTCCACTTT.

The sample holds one count of this clone. The sample holds other DNA sequences that translate to the same CDR3. The J gene is TRBJ2-7, the V gene TRBV5-1; tentative D call: TRBD1 (5 bases). CDR1 and CDR2 from the germline V gene are SGHRS and YFSETQ. CDR3 size: 16 residues. V shed 2 bases and J shed 0 bases, with 15 bases lying between them. The CDR3 coding sequence is TGCGCCAGCAGCTTCCTAGACAGAGGTGCCTCCTACGAGCAGTACTTC. Protein: CASSFLDRGASYEQYF.

The chain has TRBV7-6 and TRBJ2-5, with TRBD2 matching 11 bases. The CDR3 runs 16 residues. Losses at the gene ends were 5 bases for V and 5 bases for J; bases not matched to a gene: 10. The germline CDR1 and CDR2 sequences are SGHVS and FNYEAQ. The CDR3 protein is CASSPLGSGGAETQYF. CDR3 coding DNA: TGTGCCAGCAGCCCACTCGGTAGCGGGGGGGCTGAGACCCAGTACTTC.

The gene calls are TRBV2 and TRBJ1-1; 9 bases are a match to TRBD1. The CDR3 is made up of 14 amino acids. Germline lookup yields CDR1 SNHLY and CDR2 FYNNEI. V was pared by 4 bases and J by 5 bases, with 5 bases of the junction left unmatched. The CDR3 DNA is TGTGCCAGCAGTGGATCCGGGACAGGGACTGAAGCTTTCTTT. It encodes CASSGSGTGTEAFF.

In this sample, this clone turned up a few times. The rearrangement joins TRBV19 to TRBJ1-1, with a tentative D call TRBD1 (6 bases). The CDR3 length is 14 residues. Germline lookup yields CDR1 LNHDA and CDR2 SQIVND (reference sequence). The V gene lost 5 bases and the J gene lost 4 bases, with 14 bases spanning the gap. The CDR3 DNA sequence: TGTGCCAGTAGTTTCGGGGGAGGGGGCACTGAAGCTTTCTTT. Its protein is CASSFGGGGTEAFF.

The chain employs TRBV11-2 and TRBJ1-3, with no clear D. V lost 5 bases and J lost 0, with 11 bases in between. From germline, CDR1 is SGHAT and CDR2 FQNNGV. This CDR3 region has 15 residues. CDR3 nucleotide sequence: TGTGCCAGCAGCCGCTCCGGTCCCTCTGGAAACACCATATATTTT. Encoded protein: CASSRSGPSGNTIYF.

The chain uses TRBV6-4 and TRBJ1-5; D is ambiguous. CDR3 length equals 13 residues. Germline V gives CDR1 MRHNA, CDR2 SNTAGT. V was clipped by 3 bases and J by 3 bases, with 6 bases between them. The CDR3 sequence is CASSEQSNQPQHF. In nucleotides, the CDR3 is TGTGCCAGCAGTGAGCAGTCCAATCAGCCCCAGCATTTT.

The chain links TRBV28 to TRBJ1-5; D remains ambiguous. CDR1 is MDHEN and CDR2 is SYDVKM in the germline V gene. CDR3 size: 16 residues. Between the trimmed V and J ends, which lost 6 bases and 0 bases, there was a span of 15 bases. The chain's CDR3 is CASSAQVLLSNQPQHF. The CDR3 DNA reads TGTGCCAGCAGCGCCCAGGTCCTCCTTAGCAATCAGCCCCAGCATTTT.

V is TRBV13 and J is TRBJ2-5; possibly TRBD1 for D (5 bases). The CDR3 has 13 residues. Germline values: CDR1 PRHDT, CDR2 FYEKMQ (reference sequence). V was shortened by 8 bases and J by 1 base, with 11 bases between the two germline ends. The CDR3 region has the DNA TGTGCCAGCTCCCAGGGAAGCCAAGAGACCCAGTACTTC. It translates to CASSQGSQETQYF.

J is TRBJ2-5 and V is TRBV19; D not resolved. V was clipped by 1 base and J by 1 base, with 4 bases between them. Germline V lookup: CDR1 LNHDA, CDR2 SQIVND (reference sequence). The CDR3 consists of 13 residues. Written as DNA, the CDR3 is TGTGCCAGTAGTATAGCCCTCCAAGAGACCCAGTACTTC. This codes for CASSIALQETQYF.